Below are 31 T cell receptor beta chains sequenced from a single sample in a study of T-cell memory formation after mild COVID-19. TCRdb analysed the 5' RACE reads with MiXCR anew, one entry per CDR3 protein. The table lists about 560,000 distinct CDR3 sequences, around a sixth of them singletons. The sample was PBMCs or a T cell subset sorted from them (not recorded which). The receptor set was obtained from an adult woman who had mild COVID-19 (a few samples of this study predate the infection). Cell type and time point are not known.

In its sample, this clonotype was seen once. V and J are TRBV12-3 or TRBV12-4 and TRBJ1-5; a weak D match, TRBD1 (6 bases). The CDR3 length is 18 residues. Deletions cut 3 bases from V and 0 bases from J, with 18 bases between. The CDR3 DNA is TGTGCCAGCAGTTTTCGGGGGCAGACTCAGGCTAGCAATCAGCCCCAGCATTTT. It encodes CASSFRGQTQASNQPQHF.

This clonotype turned up a few times. The J gene is TRBJ1-2, the V gene TRBV7-2, with D tentatively TRBD1 (5 bases). The V gene lost 3 bases and the J gene lost 3 bases, with 17 bases spanning the gap. The CDR3 sequence is 16 residues long. Per the germline V gene, CDR1 is SGHTA and CDR2 is FQGNSA. For the CDR3, the DNA is TGTGCCAGCAGCTTCGACCTTATGACAGACTACTATGGCTACACCTTC. Encoded protein: CASSFDLMTDYYGYTF. Combining the CDR3 with reference TRBV7-2 and TRBJ1-2 gives the whole variable domain GAGVSQSPSNKVTEKGKDVELRCDPISGHTALYWYRQSLGQGLEFLIYFQGNSAPDKSGLPSDRFSAERTGGSVSTLTIQRTQQEDSAVYLCASSFDLMTDYYGYTFGSGTRLTVV.

This clonotype was picked up a small number of times. V gene TRBV27 combines with J gene TRBJ2-1; 9 bases map to TRBD1. Looked up from germline, CDR1 is MNHEY and CDR2 is SMNVEV (reference sequence). The junction had 14 bases not matched to a gene; V was cut back by 5 bases and J by 9 bases. The CDR3 length is 16 residues. The CDR3 reads CASSLGGQGRVIEQFF. CDR3 coding DNA: TGTGCCAGCAGTCTCGGGGGACAGGGAAGGGTGATTGAGCAGTTCTTC.

The CDR3 region has the DNA TGTGCCAGCAGACCGCAGGGGGCGGGCAATCAGCCCCAGCATTTT. Translation: CASRPQGAGNQPQHF. The chain recombines TRBV12-3 or TRBV12-4 with TRBJ1-5; 8 bases are shared with TRBD1. The length of the CDR3 is 15 residues. V lost 6 bases to trimming and J lost 2 bases; unmatched junction nucleotides: 6.

This clonotype was counted at least ten times. The chain combines TRBV20-1 with TRBJ2-1; 10 bases map to TRBD2. There are 15 residues in the CDR3. V trimming: 0 bases; J trimming: 3 bases; junction bases outside the gene matches: 2. Germline V lookup: CDR1 DFQATT, CDR2 SNEGSKA (reference sequence). The CDR3 DNA reads TGCAGTGCTAGAGATCAGCGGGAGGGCTACAATGAGCAGTTCTTC. Protein: CSARDQREGYNEQFF.

The J gene is TRBJ2-3, the V gene TRBV6-6, with D unclear. CDR1 is MNHNY and CDR2 is SVGAGI in the germline V gene (reference sequence). The CDR3 loop spans 14 amino acids. Trimming stripped 6 bases from V and 5 bases from J, with 15 bases between. The CDR3 protein is CASSSDKTGDTQYF. Written as DNA, the CDR3 is TGTGCCAGCAGCTCCGACAAGACGGGAGATACGCAGTATTTT.

This clonotype was detected only a few times. J is TRBJ2-7 and V is TRBV6-1; 7 bases are shared with TRBD1. Germline CDR1 and CDR2: MNHNS and SASEGT. The CDR3 is 14 amino acids. The trim removed 11 bases at V and 3 bases at J, leaving 13 bases unmatched. CDR3 amino acids: CAVSSAGTDYEQYF. DNA of the CDR3: TGTGCCGTCAGCTCCGCCGGGACAGACTACGAGCAGTACTTC.

The chain links TRBV12-3 or TRBV12-4 to TRBJ1-1; the D gene is possibly TRBD1 (6 bases). This CDR3 region has 15 residues. V gave up 4 bases and J gave up 2 bases, with 14 bases separating them. Here the CDR3 reads CASSSSTGFNTEAFF. As DNA, the CDR3 is TGTGCCAGCAGTTCATCGACAGGCTTTAACACTGAAGCTTTCTTT.

This clonotype was seen a handful of times. The chain uses TRBV7-2 and TRBJ2-1, with 7 bases matching TRBD1. Germline trimming cut 8 bases from V and 2 bases from J; bases unmatched to any gene: 9. The CDR3 extends over 15 amino acids. CDR1 is SGHTA, CDR2 FQGNSA, per germline. CDR3 amino acids: CASRDRAFTYNEQFF. The CDR3 coding sequence is TGTGCCAGCCGAGACAGGGCCTTTACCTACAATGAGCAGTTCTTC.

The rearrangement joins TRBV4-1 to TRBJ2-7; the match to TRBD1 covers 7 bases. V lost 2 bases and J lost 6; bases outside the gene matches: 10. Germline V lookup: CDR1 MGHRA, CDR2 YSYEKL. There are 15 residues in the CDR3. The CDR3 region is CASSQQMGQGVEQYF. The CDR3, as DNA: TGCGCCAGCAGCCAACAAATGGGGCAGGGGGTCGAGCAGTACTTC.

This clonotype was seen a few times. The chain is built from TRBV4-2 and TRBJ1-1, with D perhaps matching TRBD1 (5 bases). Germline V gene lookup returns CDR1 LGHNA and CDR2 YNFKEQ. V gave up 1 base and J gave up 7 bases, with 22 bases separating them. The CDR3 sequence is 17 residues long. The CDR3 DNA reads as TGTGCCAGCAGCCAAGTTTTCAGGGAGGTGGTTAAGGGTGAAGCTTTCTTT. This encodes CASSQVFREVVKGEAFF.

The CDR3 bases are TGTGCCAGCAGCCAAGAACAGGTCCAGACGAACACTGAAGCTTTCTTT. This codes for CASSQEQVQTNTEAFF. This chain connects TRBV4-2 to TRBJ1-1; tentative D call: TRBD1 (5 bases). The germline V and J ends were trimmed by 0 bases and 1 base, with 12 bases remaining between them. There are 16 residues in the CDR3. Germline lookup yields CDR1 LGHNA and CDR2 YNFKEQ.

This clonotype appeared a few times. The chain links TRBV6-5 to TRBJ1-1; 7 nucleotides agree with TRBD1. Germline V CDR1 and CDR2: MNHEY, SVGAGI. CDR3 length: 13 residues. V was pared by 8 bases and J by 7 bases, with 10 bases of the junction left unmatched. In DNA, the CDR3 is TGTGCCAGCGGTAGACAGGGACGAGGTGAAGCTTTCTTT. Its protein is CASGRQGRGEAFF.

This clonotype has just a few counts. The chain has TRBV9 and TRBJ1-6; no clear D gene. The CDR3 is 14 amino acids. With 4 bases removed from V and 1 base from J, the gap between germline ends came to 6 bases. CDR1 and CDR2 from the germline V gene are SGDLS and YYNGEE. CDR3 DNA sequence: TGTGCCAGCAGCCCTAGGTCCTATAATTCACCCCTCCACTTT. This gives the protein CASSPRSYNSPLHF.

This clonotype was seen more than once but under ten times. The gene calls are TRBV2 and TRBJ1-4; 11 bases are a match to TRBD1. The CDR3 runs to 14 residues. The germline V gene has CDR1 SNHLY and CDR2 FYNNEI. V trimming: 7 bases; J trimming: 6 bases; junction bases outside the gene matches: 4. This chain's CDR3 is CASKPGQGDEKLFF. The CDR3 nucleotides are TGTGCCAGCAAGCCGGGACAGGGGGATGAAAAACTGTTTTTT.

This clonotype was recorded many times. The chain joins TRBV12-3 or TRBV12-4 to TRBJ2-3; D is uncertain. V was clipped by 7 bases and J by 2 bases, with 7 bases between them. CDR3 size: 12 residues. The CDR3 nucleotides read TGTGCCAGCACAGGATCCACAGATACGCAGTATTTT. It translates to CASTGSTDTQYF.

This clonotype has more than one count but fewer than ten. CDR3 coding DNA: TGCGCCAGCAGCCAGGAGACTAGCGATGAGCAGTTCTTC. Encoded protein: CASSQETSDEQFF. The chain joins TRBV4-3 to TRBJ2-1; 8 nucleotides agree with TRBD2. Germline CDR1 and CDR2: LGHNA and YSLEER. The CDR3 runs 13 residues. Unmatched junction bases numbered 3, after V lost 3 bases and J lost 8 bases.

A few counts support this clonotype. CDR3 nucleotides: TGCGCCAGCAGCTTGGAGGGCCGTCTCGAGTATTTT. Its protein is CASSLEGRLEYF. The rearrangement uses TRBV5-1 and TRBJ2-3; D remains ambiguous. This CDR3 has 12 amino acids. From germline, CDR1 is SGHRS and CDR2 YFSETQ. The V end was cut by 0 bases, the J end by 13 bases, with 12 bases between.

This clonotype was observed a handful of times. The rearrangement joins TRBV5-1 to TRBJ2-7; 9 bases fit TRBD2. Germline V gene lookup returns CDR1 SGHRS and CDR2 YFSETQ. The CDR3 totals 15 residues. Trimming took 3 bases from V and 2 from J; bases not matched to a gene: 6. The CDR3 reads CASSWGTSFTYEQYF. The CDR3 coding sequence is TGCGCCAGCAGCTGGGGGACTAGCTTCACCTACGAGCAGTACTTC.

This clonotype was seen a few times. This chain links TRBV5-1 with TRBJ2-7; D tentatively reads TRBD1 or TRBD2 (5 bases each). The germline V gene has CDR1 SGHRS and CDR2 YFSETQ. The CDR3 length is 13 residues. The V end was cut by 5 bases, the J end by 4 bases, with 13 bases between. The DNA of the CDR3 is TGCGCCAGCAGTGGGGACCAGCCATACGAGCAGTACTTC. Protein product: CASSGDQPYEQYF.

This clonotype occurred once. One junction end disagrees with the germline gene, perhaps due to a read error. The chain recombines TRBV2 with TRBJ2-7, with D perhaps TRBD1 (5 bases). CDR1 is SNHLY and CDR2 is FYNNEI in the germline V gene. The CDR3 is made up of 15 amino acids. CDR3 region: CDSSAGLPPSYEQYF. CDR3 bases: TGTGACAGCAGTGCAGGGCTCCCCCCATCCTACGAGCAGTACTTC.

This clonotype was picked up a small number of times. This chain uses TRBV30 with TRBJ2-7; 11 bases match TRBD2. The CDR3 sequence is 17 residues long. Germline values: CDR1 GTSNPN, CDR2 SVGIG (reference sequence). J lost 1 base, V lost 5 bases, and 13 bases had no gene match. Here the CDR3 DNA reads TGTGCCTGGCAGTCTAGCGGGGGGCCCCTGGGGTCCTACGAGCAGTACTTC. It specifies CAWQSSGGPLGSYEQYF. Full variable domain (rest looked up from reference TRBV30 and TRBJ2-7): SQTIHQWPATLVQPVGSPLSLECTVEGTSNPNLYWYRQAAGRGLQLLFYSVGIGQISSEVPQNLSASRPQDRQFILSSKKLLLSDSGFYLCAWQSSGGPLGSYEQYFGPGTRLTVT.

In this sample, this clonotype turned up once. This chain links TRBV10-3 with TRBJ2-7; 9 nucleotides agree with TRBD1. Germline CDR1 and CDR2: ENHRY and SYGVKD. This CDR3 is built from 14 residues. V lost 8 bases, J lost 6 bases, and 11 bases stayed unmatched. The CDR3 loop is CAIRPEQGAGEQYF. In DNA form, the CDR3 reads TGTGCCATCCGTCCCGAACAGGGGGCTGGCGAGCAGTACTTC.

This clonotype was observed a few times. This chain uses TRBV6-2 or TRBV6-3 with TRBJ1-2; no reliable D call. Per germline, CDR1 MNHEY and CDR2 SVGEGT. Between the trimmed V and J ends, which lost 5 bases and 6 bases, there was a span of 16 bases. This CDR3 region has 14 residues. CDR3 amino acids: CASSHYPQADGYTF. In DNA, the CDR3 is TGTGCCAGCAGTCACTATCCCCAGGCGGATGGCTACACCTTC.

The chain has TRBV27 and TRBJ1-2, with D possibly TRBD1 on 5 matching bases. With 10 bases removed from V and 5 bases from J, the gap between germline ends came to 17 bases. This CDR3 has 13 amino acids. Germline loops: CDR1 MNHEY, CDR2 SMNVEV (reference sequence). In DNA, the CDR3 is TGTGCCACCAGGCAGACAGCTGAATATGGCTACACCTTC. This gives the protein CATRQTAEYGYTF.

There are many counts of this clonotype. The chain couples TRBV4-2 to TRBJ2-3, with TRBD2 identical over 9 bases. After removal of 0 bases from V and 2 bases from J, the junction contained 6 bases not matched to a gene. CDR1 and CDR2 from the germline V gene are LGHNA and YNFKEQ. The length of the CDR3 is 17 residues. CDR3 loop: CASSQDEAGGNTDTQYF. The CDR3 bases are TGTGCCAGCAGCCAAGATGAGGCGGGGGGGAACACAGATACGCAGTATTTT.

This clonotype was recorded a few times. The chain links TRBV5-1 to TRBJ2-3; 10 nucleotides match TRBD2. Germline CDR1 is SGHRS and CDR2 is YFSETQ. The CDR3 extends over 17 amino acids. V trimming: 0 bases; J trimming: 2 bases; junction bases outside the gene matches: 6. In nucleotides, the CDR3 is TGCGCCAGCAGCTTGGGAACTAGCGGGGCCCCCACAGATACGCAGTATTTT. Amino acids: CASSLGTSGAPTDTQYF.

The rearrangement uses TRBV5-6 and TRBJ2-2; possibly TRBD2 for D (5 bases). CDR3 size: 13 residues. Germline V gene lookup returns CDR1 SGHDT and CDR2 YYEEEE. Trimming pared 2 bases from V and 6 bases from J, leaving 8 bases between. CDR3 bases: TGTGCCAGCAGCTTTAGCGAAGCCGGGGAGCTGTTTTTT. It is translated as CASSFSEAGELFF.

The gene calls are TRBV14 and TRBJ2-5; TRBD2 aligns across 9 bases. J lost 0 bases, V lost 3 bases, and 14 bases had no gene match. Germline CDR1 and CDR2: SGHDN and FVKESK. The CDR3 has 19 amino acids. The CDR3 coding sequence is TGTGCCAGCAGCCACAGTCACGGCGAACTAGCGGGCAACCAAGAGACCCAGTACTTC. Encoded protein: CASSHSHGELAGNQETQYF.

This clonotype has more than one count but fewer than ten. The rearrangement links TRBV20-1 to TRBJ2-7; D possibly matches TRBD1 or TRBD2 (5 bases each). Deletions cut 2 bases from V and 2 bases from J, with 16 bases between. Per germline, CDR1 DFQATT and CDR2 SNEGSKA (reference sequence). CDR3 size: 15 residues. The CDR3 nucleotides read TGCAGTGCTAGATTAGGGACGGTATTTCCCTACGAGCAGTACTTC. Amino acid sequence: CSARLGTVFPYEQYF.

The DNA of the CDR3 is TGCGCCAGCAGCTTGGAGACAGGGACGAACGAGCAGTACTTC. Translating gives CASSLETGTNEQYF. The chain couples TRBV5-1 to TRBJ2-7; 7 positions match TRBD1. V was clipped by 0 bases and J by 5 bases; unmatched bases: 5. Germline V lookup: CDR1 SGHRS, CDR2 YFSETQ. This CDR3 has 14 amino acids.